A single sample is the source of the 12 T cell receptor beta chains below, sequenced in a study of T cell changes during pregnancy in multiple sclerosis (dated by TCRdb to about 2019). Library preparation was by the immunoSEQ multiplex PCR assay. Entries here come from immuneACCESS through TCRdb and include only in-frame sequences with V and J called. Some clones fail to appear in such tables; in the studies checked, an unresolved V gene covers under half of the shortfall, and the cause of the remainder is unknown. Present in this sample are over 45,000 clones, about nine tenths of which were seen just once. The ten largest clones add up to less than 2.5% of the sample. Sequenced here: peripheral blood, sampled in the first trimester of pregnancy. These receptors were obtained from a female donor in good health, enrolled as a control in a pregnancy study.

The chain combines TRBV1 with TRBJ2-5; the table's D call, TRBD2, has no DNA check behind it. TRBV1 is designated a pseudogene. The CDR3 length is 16 residues. The CDR3 nucleotides read TGCACCAGCAGCCAAGATTTAGCGGGAATGGGGGAGACCCAGTACTTC. This sequence encodes CTSSQDLAGMGETQYF.

The gene calls are TRBV27 and TRBJ2-5; D possibly corresponds to TRBD1 (6 bases). CDR1 is MNHEY, CDR2 SMNVEV, per germline (reference sequence). The germline V and J ends were trimmed by 3 bases and 1 base, with 9 bases remaining between them. The length of the CDR3 is 14 residues. The CDR3 DNA reads as TGTGCCAGCAGTTTCTTGGGGGCCCAAGAGACCCAGTACTTC. Translated, it gives CASSFLGAQETQYF.

The chain uses TRBV2 and TRBJ1-4; the D gene is possibly TRBD1 (5 bases). V lost 8 bases, J lost 5 bases, and 18 bases lay in between. The germline V gene has CDR1 SNHLY and CDR2 FYNNEI. The CDR3 runs 15 residues. CDR3 nucleotide sequence: TGTGCCAGCGAAGGAGGAGGGGCAGGGAATGAAAAACTGTTTTTT. Amino acids: CASEGGGAGNEKLFF.

The chain uses TRBV14 and TRBJ2-2; a weak D match, TRBD1 (6 bases). The V gene lost 0 bases and the J gene lost 2 bases, with 13 bases spanning the gap. The CDR3 loop spans 17 amino acids. CDR1 and CDR2 (germline): SGHDN, FVKESK. CDR3 in DNA: TGTGCCAGCAGCCAAGAGGGGCAGGGGACCAACACCGGGGAGCTGTTTTTT. Its protein product is CASSQEGQGTNTGELFF.

V gene TRBV30 combines with J gene TRBJ2-7; the match to TRBD1 covers 11 bases. J gave up 5 bases and V 2 bases, and 8 bases lay outside the gene matches. Germline-derived CDR1 and CDR2 are GTSNPN and SVGIG (reference sequence). CDR3 length: 15 residues. This CDR3 reads CAWSPGQGVTDEQYF. The CDR3 nucleotides are TGTGCCTGGAGTCCGGGACAGGGGGTTACAGACGAGCAGTACTTC.

This chain connects TRBV5-1 to TRBJ2-7; D perhaps matches TRBD2 (6 bases). Deletions cut 4 bases from V and 2 bases from J, with 10 bases between. The CDR3 totals 13 residues. Germline CDR1 reads SGHRS; CDR2 reads YFSETQ. The CDR3 nucleotides are TGCGCCAGCAGCGGCGGGATCACCTACGAGCAGTACTTC. This translates into CASSGGITYEQYF. Combining the CDR3 with reference TRBV5-1 and TRBJ2-7 gives the whole variable domain KAGVTQTPRYLIKTRGQQVTLSCSPISGHRSVSWYQQTPGQGLQFLFEYFSETQRNKGNFPGRFSGRQFSNSRSEMNVSTLELGDSALYLCASSGGITYEQYFGPGTRLTVT.

The V gene is TRBV7-2, the J gene TRBJ1-2; 7 bases fit TRBD1. Germline CDR1 reads SGHTA; CDR2 reads FQGNSA. The CDR3 loop spans 13 amino acids. V shed 5 bases, J shed 4 bases, and the junction held 4 bases outside the gene matches. In nucleotides, the CDR3 is TGTGCCAGCAGCAACCGGGACAGCTATGGCTACACCTTC. It yields the protein CASSNRDSYGYTF. The full variable domain, completed using reference TRBV7-2 and TRBJ1-2, is GAGVSQSPSNKVTEKGKDVELRCDPISGHTALYWYRQSLGQGLEFLIYFQGNSAPDKSGLPSDRFSAERTGGSVSTLTIQRTQQEDSAVYLCASSNRDSYGYTFGSGTRLTVV.

The V and J genes are TRBV19 and TRBJ1-1, with 11 bases aligning to TRBD1. V shed 5 bases, J shed 1 base, and the junction held 6 bases outside the gene matches. In germline, CDR1 is LNHDA, CDR2 SQIVND (reference sequence). The CDR3 has 16 amino acids. CDR3 region: CASSRPGTGGNTEAFF. The CDR3 DNA is TGTGCCAGTAGTCGTCCCGGGACAGGGGGGAACACTGAAGCTTTCTTT.

The CDR3 region is CASSFGQGSTNEKLFF. CDR3 in DNA: TGTGCCAGTAGTTTCGGACAGGGTAGCACTAATGAAAAACTGTTTTTT. V usage is TRBV19 and J usage is TRBJ1-4; 8 nucleotides align to TRBD1. The J segment lost 2 bases and the V segment lost 5 bases, leaving 7 bases of the junction unmatched. CDR1 LNHDA and CDR2 SQIVND come from the germline V gene (reference sequence). The CDR3 covers 16 residues.

This clone was detected only once. This chain connects TRBV2 to TRBJ1-4; D uncertain. The V end lost 7 bases, the J end lost 8 bases, and 11 bases lay between the germline ends. Germline V CDR1 and CDR2: SNHLY, FYNNEI. This CDR3 comprises 12 residues. The CDR3 reads CASTRRVEKLFF. In DNA form, the CDR3 reads TGTGCCAGCACCAGGAGGGTCGAAAAACTGTTTTTT. Based on the CDR3 plus reference TRBV2 and TRBJ1-4, the full variable domain is EPEVTQTPSHQVTQMGQEVILRCVPISNHLYFYWYRQILGQKVEFLVSFYNNEISEKSEIFDDQFSVERPDGSNFTLKIRSTKLEDSAMYFCASTRRVEKLFFGSGTQLSVL.

The chain is built from TRBV30 and TRBJ2-7; 7 positions agree with TRBD1. The CDR3 runs to 13 residues. Trimming at V came to 2 bases and at J to 3 bases, leaving 4 bases not matched to a gene. Germline values: CDR1 GTSNPN, CDR2 SVGIG (reference sequence). CDR3 nucleotides: TGTGCCTGGAGTATAGGGACAGTCTACGAGCAGTACTTC. This sequence encodes CAWSIGTVYEQYF.

This chain uses TRBV19 with TRBJ1-1; 8 positions match TRBD1. V lost 3 bases, J lost 4 bases, and 4 bases stayed unmatched. The CDR3 sequence is 14 residues long. CDR1 is LNHDA, CDR2 SQIVND, per germline (reference sequence). The CDR3 reads CASSITGGTTEAFF. CDR3 sequence (DNA): TGTGCCAGTAGTATCACAGGGGGAACCACTGAAGCTTTCTTT.